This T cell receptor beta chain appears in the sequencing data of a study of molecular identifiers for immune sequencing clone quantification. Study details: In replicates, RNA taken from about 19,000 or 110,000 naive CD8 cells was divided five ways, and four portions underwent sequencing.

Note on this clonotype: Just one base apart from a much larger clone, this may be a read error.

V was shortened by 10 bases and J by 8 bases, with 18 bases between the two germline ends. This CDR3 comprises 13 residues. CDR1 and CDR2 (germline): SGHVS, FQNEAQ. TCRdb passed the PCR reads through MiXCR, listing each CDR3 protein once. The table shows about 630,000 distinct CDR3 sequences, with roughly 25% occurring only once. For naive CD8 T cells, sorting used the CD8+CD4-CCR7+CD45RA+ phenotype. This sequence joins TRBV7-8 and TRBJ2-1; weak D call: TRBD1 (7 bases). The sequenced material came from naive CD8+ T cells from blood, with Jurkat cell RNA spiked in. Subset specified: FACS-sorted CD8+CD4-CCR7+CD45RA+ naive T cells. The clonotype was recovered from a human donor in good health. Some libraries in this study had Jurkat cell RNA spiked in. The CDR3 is CAIMPRGVDEQFF. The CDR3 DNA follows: TGTGCCATCATGCCCAGGGGGGTCGATGAGCAGTTCTTC.